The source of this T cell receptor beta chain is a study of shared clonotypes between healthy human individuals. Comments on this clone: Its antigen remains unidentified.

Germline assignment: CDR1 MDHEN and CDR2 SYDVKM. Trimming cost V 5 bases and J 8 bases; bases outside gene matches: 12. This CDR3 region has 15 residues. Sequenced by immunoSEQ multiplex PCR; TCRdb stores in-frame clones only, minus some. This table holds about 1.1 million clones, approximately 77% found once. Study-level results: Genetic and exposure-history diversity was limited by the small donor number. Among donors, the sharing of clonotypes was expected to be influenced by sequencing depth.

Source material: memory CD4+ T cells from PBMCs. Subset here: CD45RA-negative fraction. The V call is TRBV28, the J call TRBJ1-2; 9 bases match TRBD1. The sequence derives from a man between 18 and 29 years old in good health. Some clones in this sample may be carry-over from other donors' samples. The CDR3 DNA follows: TGTGCCAGCAGTCGGAGCCCGGACAGGGGTGAGGGCTACACCTTC. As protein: CASSRSPDRGEGYTF.